One sample yielded the 21 T cell receptor beta chains listed below, sequenced in a study of CD8 T cells in ankylosing spondylitis. Study-wide results and caveats: Ankylosing spondylitis blood appeared to carry a characteristic TCR beta motif of roughly eight highly homologous variants.

Their recognized antigens are unknown. Each CDR3 protein is one row after TCRdb ran MiXCR on the 5' RACE reads. The table records just under 550,000 distinct CDR3 sequences, roughly 13% of them present only once. The sequenced sample was blood, either unsorted or a sorted T cell fraction (not recorded which). These TCRs come from a male donor with ankylosing spondylitis.

A few counts support this clonotype. CDR3 region: CASGRSSGNTIYF. CDR3 nucleotides: TGTGCCAGCGGCCGATCCTCTGGAAACACCATATATTTT. J is TRBJ1-3 and V is TRBV2; D gene unclear. The CDR3 length is 13 residues. Trimming removed 8 bases at V and 0 bases at J, with 8 bases between. The germline V gene has CDR1 SNHLY and CDR2 FYNNEI.

This clonotype has a handful of counts. CDR3 loop: CASSGATSSLSYEQYF. The CDR3, as DNA: TGCGCCAGCAGTGGAGCAACTAGTTCCCTTTCCTACGAGCAGTACTTC. This rearrangement joins TRBV10-2 to TRBJ2-7, with D maybe TRBD2 (5 bases). This CDR3 is built from 16 residues. Deletions cut 4 bases from V and 1 base from J, with 17 bases between. The germline CDR1 and CDR2 sequences are WSHSY and SAAADI.

This clonotype was observed a handful of times. The chain couples TRBV2 to TRBJ1-2; no firm D call. Germline loops: CDR1 SNHLY, CDR2 FYNNEI. The CDR3 spans 13 residues. V lost 6 bases, J lost 8 bases, and 16 bases lay in between. The CDR3 region has the DNA TGTGCCAGCAGGACATCTCTCCAGGCGGGCTACACCTTC. Translation: CASRTSLQAGYTF.

This clonotype was picked up a small number of times. The CDR3 DNA sequence: TGTGCCAGCAGCTTAGGGCAGCCAAATCATAATTCACCCCTCCACTTT. It codes for CASSLGQPNHNSPLHF. This chain connects TRBV7-9 to TRBJ1-6; no reliable D call. Germline CDR1 is SEHNR and CDR2 is FQNEAQ (reference sequence). V lost 1 base and J lost 5, with 12 bases in between. There are 16 residues in the CDR3.

This clonotype was observed a handful of times. The J gene is TRBJ2-7, the V gene TRBV20-1, with D unclear. CDR1 is DFQATT and CDR2 is SNEGSKA in the germline V gene (reference sequence). The CDR3 loop spans 14 amino acids. V dropped 0 bases and J dropped 1 base, with 10 bases sitting between them. Here the CDR3 DNA reads TGCAGTGCTAGAGAGGGTTCCCGGTCCTACGAGCAGTACTTC. Amino acids: CSAREGSRSYEQYF.

The chain couples TRBV27 to TRBJ2-5; D is tentatively TRBD1 or TRBD2 (5 bases each). CDR3 length equals 16 residues. The V and J ends lost 0 bases and 5 bases respectively, with 16 bases between them. Germline CDR1 MNHEY, CDR2 SMNVEV (reference sequence). Here the CDR3 reads CASSLSGTPNGETQYF. The CDR3 coding sequence is TGTGCCAGCAGTTTATCCGGGACCCCAAACGGGGAGACCCAGTACTTC.

The sample holds a few counts of this clonotype. V gene TRBV11-2 combines with J gene TRBJ2-7; 7 positions match TRBD2. V was pared by 2 bases and J by 1 base, with 20 bases of the junction left unmatched. CDR3 size: 20 residues. CDR1 is SGHAT and CDR2 is FQNNGV in the germline V gene. CDR3 region: CASSLLLVVPGGGPSYEQYF. Here the CDR3 DNA reads TGTGCCAGCAGCTTATTGTTAGTGGTTCCTGGGGGAGGGCCTTCCTACGAGCAGTACTTC. The variable domain in full, completed from reference TRBV11-2 and TRBJ2-7, reads EAGVAQSPRYKIIEKRQSVAFWCNPISGHATLYWYQQILGQGPKLLIQFQNNGVVDDSQLPKDRFSAERLKGVDSTLKIQPAKLEDSAVYLCASSLLLVVPGGGPSYEQYFGPGTRLTVT.

This clonotype was picked up a small number of times. The rearrangement links TRBV11-3 to TRBJ2-3; 7 bases agree with TRBD1. Losses at the gene ends were 5 bases for V and 2 bases for J; bases not matched to a gene: 4. This CDR3 contains 14 residues. Germline V CDR1 and CDR2: SGHNT, YENEEA. The CDR3 loop reads CASSPGQATDTQYF. In DNA, the CDR3 is TGTGCCAGCAGCCCTGGACAGGCCACAGATACGCAGTATTTT. Full variable domain (remainder filled in from reference TRBV11-3 and TRBJ2-3): EAGVVQSPRYKIIEKKQPVAFWCNPISGHNTLYWYLQNLGQGPELLIRYENEEAVDDSQLPKDRFSAERLKGVDSTLKIQPAELGDSAVYLCASSPGQATDTQYFGPGTRLTVL.

This clonotype was picked up a small number of times. The V gene is TRBV20-1, the J gene TRBJ2-2, with 7 bases aligning to TRBD2. The V and J ends lost 2 bases and 10 bases, in that order; junction bases with no gene match: 13. CDR1 DFQATT and CDR2 SNEGSKA come from the germline V gene (reference sequence). The CDR3 is 15 amino acids. CDR3 nucleotides: TGCAGTGCTAGATTCGAGGGAGGGCGAATCGCGGAGCTGTTTTTT. As protein: CSARFEGGRIAELFF.

This clonotype was recorded many times. The V call is TRBV3-1, the J call TRBJ2-1; D unresolved. Trimming shortened V by 0 bases and J by 1 base, and 10 bases separated the two germline ends. This CDR3 region has 16 residues. Germline CDR1 and CDR2: LGHDT and YNNKEL (reference sequence). The CDR3 DNA reads TGTGCCAGCAGCCAAGATCTCGGGCGGTCCTACAATGAGCAGTTCTTC. Translation gives CASSQDLGRSYNEQFF.

This clonotype was observed a handful of times. The genes are TRBV5-1 and TRBJ1-1, with 10 bases fitting TRBD1. CDR3 length: 15 amino acids. Germline CDR1 and CDR2: SGHRS and YFSETQ. V was clipped by 0 bases and J by 6 bases; unmatched bases: 5. DNA of the CDR3: TGCGCCAGCAGCTTGGTTATTGGGACAGGGGCTGAAGCTTTCTTT. Protein product: CASSLVIGTGAEAFF.

The genes are TRBV20-1 and TRBJ2-5; D is possibly TRBD1 (7 bases). Trimming stripped 5 bases from V and 5 bases from J, with 27 bases between. Germline lookup yields CDR1 DFQATT and CDR2 SNEGSKA (reference sequence). This CDR3 has 17 residues. CDR3 region: CSADLLQPEGAWETQYF. The CDR3 DNA reads TGCAGTGCTGACCTCCTCCAACCGGAGGGGGCATGGGAGACCCAGTACTTC.

This clonotype was observed at least ten times. CDR3 loop: CASSPPLAGTDTQYF. CDR3 in DNA: TGTGCCAGCAGCCCCCCCCTAGCGGGAACAGATACGCAGTATTTT. The chain links TRBV7-9 to TRBJ2-3, with 9 bases that match TRBD2. Trimming at V came to 5 bases and at J to 3 bases, leaving 6 bases not matched to a gene. This CDR3 is built from 15 residues. Looked up from germline, CDR1 is SEHNR and CDR2 is FQNEAQ (reference sequence). Full variable domain (missing parts from reference TRBV7-9 and TRBJ2-3): DTGVSQNPRHKITKRGQNVTFRCDPISEHNRLYWYRQTLGQGPEFLTYFQNEAQLEKSRLLSDRFSAERPKGSFSTLEIQRTEQGDSAMYLCASSPPLAGTDTQYFGPGTRLTVL.

This clonotype was counted between two and nine times. The chain has TRBV29-1 and TRBJ2-1; D not certain. V was cut by 7 bases and J by 4 bases, with 5 bases left in between. Per the germline V gene, CDR1 is SQVTM and CDR2 is ANQGSEA. The CDR3 runs to 10 residues. This CDR3 reads CSAQYNEQFF. The DNA for the CDR3 is TGCAGCGCTCAGTACAATGAGCAGTTCTTC.

The V and J genes are TRBV20-1 and TRBJ1-1; D not certain. The CDR3 totals 13 residues. Trimming cost V 3 bases and J 0 bases, with 8 bases left between them. Looked up from germline, CDR1 is DFQATT and CDR2 is SNEGSKA (reference sequence). In DNA, the CDR3 is TGCAGTGCTAGGCCTGGGATGAACACTGAAGCTTTCTTT. This sequence encodes CSARPGMNTEAFF.

This clonotype was seen a handful of times. The chain links TRBV19 to TRBJ2-1; the match to TRBD2 covers 7 bases. V was clipped by 4 bases and J by 9 bases; unmatched bases: 15. The germline gives CDR1 LNHDA, CDR2 SQIVND (reference sequence). The CDR3 has 16 amino acids. The CDR3 bases are TGTGCCAGTAGTAAGGCTAGCGGAGCCAAGAGGGGTGAGCAGTTCTTC. Translated: CASSKASGAKRGEQFF.

V usage is TRBV29-1 and J usage is TRBJ2-5; D gene unclear. The length of the CDR3 is 9 residues. From germline, CDR1 is SQVTM and CDR2 ANQGSEA. V was cut by 4 bases and J by 7 bases, with 4 bases left in between. CDR3 nucleotide sequence: TGCAGCGTTGGTGGGACCCAGTACTTC. The encoded protein is CSVGGTQYF.

The chain combines TRBV6-5 with TRBJ1-4; D is perhaps TRBD1 (6 bases). The germline CDR1 and CDR2 sequences are MNHEY and SVGAGI. The CDR3 extends over 17 amino acids. The ends were cut back, 2 bases at V and 1 base at J, with 14 bases in the middle. The CDR3 nucleotides are TGTGCCAGCAGTTACCCTCCTTCGACAGGAACTAATGAAAAACTGTTTTTT. It yields the protein CASSYPPSTGTNEKLFF.

The rearrangement links TRBV20-1 to TRBJ1-2; unclear D gene. Germline-derived CDR1 and CDR2 are DFQATT and SNEGSKA (reference sequence). The CDR3 spans 12 residues. Between the trimmed V and J ends, which lost 7 bases and 1 base, there was a span of 10 bases. The CDR3 loop is CSVPALNYGYTF. The CDR3, as DNA: TGCAGTGTCCCTGCCCTTAACTATGGCTACACCTTC.

This clonotype was recorded a few times. V and J are TRBV5-8 and TRBJ2-5, with a possible D match to TRBD2 (5 bases). This CDR3 has 15 residues. Germline V lookup: CDR1 SGHTS, CDR2 YDEGEE. V was cut by 4 bases and J by 3 bases, with 16 bases left in between. The CDR3 region is CASSTGNQAEETQYF. CDR3 in DNA: TGTGCCAGCAGCACCGGGAACCAAGCTGAAGAGACCCAGTACTTC.

This clonotype came up many times. V is TRBV20-1 and J is TRBJ1-1; maybe TRBD1 (5 bases). With 4 bases removed from V and 3 bases from J, the gap between germline ends came to 12 bases. The CDR3 runs to 13 residues. From germline, CDR1 is DFQATT and CDR2 SNEGSKA (reference sequence). The CDR3 spells CSAKGPLYTEAFF. CDR3 DNA sequence: TGCAGTGCTAAGGGACCCCTCTACACTGAAGCTTTCTTT.